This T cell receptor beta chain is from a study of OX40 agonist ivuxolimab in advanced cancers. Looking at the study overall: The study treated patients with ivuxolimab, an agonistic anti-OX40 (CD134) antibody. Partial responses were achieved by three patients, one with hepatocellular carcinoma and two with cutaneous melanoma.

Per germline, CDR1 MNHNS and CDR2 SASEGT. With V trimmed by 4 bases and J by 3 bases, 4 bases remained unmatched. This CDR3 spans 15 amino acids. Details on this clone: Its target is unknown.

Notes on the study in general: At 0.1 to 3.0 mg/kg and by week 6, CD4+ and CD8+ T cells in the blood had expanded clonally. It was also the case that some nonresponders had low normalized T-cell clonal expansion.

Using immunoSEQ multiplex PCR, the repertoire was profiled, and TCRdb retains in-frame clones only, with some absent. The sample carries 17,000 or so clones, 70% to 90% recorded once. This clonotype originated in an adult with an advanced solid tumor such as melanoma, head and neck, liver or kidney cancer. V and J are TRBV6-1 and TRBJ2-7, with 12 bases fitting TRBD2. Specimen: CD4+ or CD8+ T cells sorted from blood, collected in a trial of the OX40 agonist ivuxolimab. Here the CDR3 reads CASSGLGLAGYEQYF. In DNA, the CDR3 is TGTGCCAGCAGTGGGCTGGGACTAGCGGGCTACGAGCAGTACTTC.